This passage covers 24 T cell receptor beta chains from one sample sequenced in a study of blood T cell repertoires in COVID-19. Clones were read by immunoSEQ multiplex PCR, and TCRdb kept only the in-frame ones, dropping some. Of about 300,000 clones in the sample, around 86% were seen once. Sequencing used PBMCs or T cells enriched from blood (not recorded which). The receptors shown here come from a man aged 25-45 years who had recovered from COVID-19.

The chain joins TRBV5-5 to TRBJ2-3, with D unresolved. The CDR3 has 13 residues. Germline CDR1 and CDR2: SGHKS and YYEKEE (reference sequence). Trimming removed 0 bases from V and 5 bases from J, with 7 bases in between. CDR3 DNA: TGTGCCAGCAGCTTGGTGACTTTAGATACGCAGTATTTT. As protein: CASSLVTLDTQYF.

The CDR3 region is CASSQEVGAVQETQYF. The CDR3 DNA reads as TGCGCCAGCAGCCAAGAGGTGGGAGCCGTCCAAGAGACCCAGTACTTC. This chain uses TRBV4-1 with TRBJ2-5, with D possibly being TRBD2 (5 bases). This CDR3 contains 16 residues. The germline V gene encodes CDR1 MGHRA and CDR2 YSYEKL. The V gene lost 0 bases and the J gene lost 1 base, with 12 bases spanning the gap.

The J gene is TRBJ2-7, the V gene TRBV27, with unresolved D. CDR1 is MNHEY and CDR2 is SMNVEV in the germline V gene (reference sequence). The CDR3 sequence is 14 residues long. The V end lost 3 bases, the J end lost 4 bases, and 13 bases lay between the germline ends. CDR3: CASSLASYPYEQYF. The CDR3 DNA sequence: TGTGCCAGCAGTTTGGCCTCGTACCCTTACGAGCAGTACTTC.

The chain has TRBV27 and TRBJ2-1; no clear D gene. This CDR3 contains 13 residues. Per germline, CDR1 MNHEY and CDR2 SMNVEV (reference sequence). V gave up 3 bases and J gave up 8 bases, with 11 bases separating them. CDR3 region: CASSFLLHDEQFF. DNA of the CDR3: TGTGCCAGCAGTTTCTTACTACACGATGAGCAGTTCTTC.

This sequence joins TRBV14 and TRBJ1-4; D perhaps matches TRBD1 (6 bases). V dropped 4 bases and J dropped 5 bases, with 14 bases sitting between them. This CDR3 contains 15 residues. Germline lookup yields CDR1 SGHDN and CDR2 FVKESK. CDR3 in amino acids: CASSPLQGLNEKLFF. CDR3 sequence (DNA): TGTGCCAGCAGCCCGCTACAGGGATTGAATGAAAAACTGTTTTTT.

The chain employs TRBV18 and TRBJ1-4; no clear D. The CDR3 consists of 14 residues. The germline V gene has CDR1 KGHSH and CDR2 LQKENI. V was clipped by 6 bases and J by 0 bases, with 8 bases between them. CDR3 nucleotide sequence: TGTGCCAGCTCGGCGGATTCAACTAATGAAAAACTGTTTTTT. It specifies CASSADSTNEKLFF. Full variable domain (remainder filled in from reference TRBV18 and TRBJ1-4): NAGVMQNPRHLVRRRGQEARLRCSPMKGHSHVYWYRQLPEEGLKFMVYLQKENIIDESGMPKERFSAEFPKEGPSILRIQQVVRGDSAAYFCASSADSTNEKLFFGSGTQLSVL.

This clone turned up a few times. This chain joins TRBV29-1 and TRBJ2-1, with D possibly TRBD1 on 6 matching bases. The CDR3 runs to 14 residues. Germline-derived CDR1 and CDR2 are SQVTM and ANQGSEA. Trimming took 3 bases from V and 2 from J, leaving 11 bases between them. CDR3 coding DNA: TGCAGCGTTGACAGGGGTGGGACCTACAATGAGCAGTTCTTC. Its protein product is CSVDRGGTYNEQFF.

About this clone: In the same sample, other DNA sequences code for this CDR3. The chain employs TRBV18 and TRBJ1-2; D is perhaps TRBD1 (6 bases). CDR1 is KGHSH and CDR2 is LQKENI in the germline V gene. Trimming left V 3 bases short and J 4 bases short, with 9 bases between. CDR3 size: 13 residues. The CDR3 DNA is TGTGCCAGCTCACCGGACAGCCTCTATGGCTACACCTTC. Translated, it gives CASSPDSLYGYTF.

In this sample, this clone turned up once. V gene TRBV7-2 combines with J gene TRBJ1-1, with D unresolved. Trimming removed 6 bases at V and 2 bases at J, with 16 bases between. Germline CDR1 reads SGHTA; CDR2 reads FQGNSA. This CDR3 region has 15 residues. The CDR3 protein is CASRYQAEPNTEAFF. Here the CDR3 DNA reads TGTGCCAGCAGGTACCAGGCAGAGCCAAACACTGAAGCTTTCTTT.

This sequence joins TRBV27 and TRBJ1-5, with D hard to call. The CDR3 consists of 13 residues. In germline, CDR1 is MNHEY, CDR2 SMNVEV (reference sequence). Trimming shortened V by 5 bases and J by 0 bases, and 5 bases separated the two germline ends. Written as DNA, the CDR3 is TGTGCCAGCAGTATCAATAGCAATCAGCCCCAGCATTTT. Translating it yields CASSINSNQPQHF.

This clone was seen a single time. The chain has TRBV27 and TRBJ2-5, with 9 positions matching TRBD2. The CDR3 is 16 residues long. Per germline, CDR1 MNHEY and CDR2 SMNVEV (reference sequence). V gave up 5 bases and J gave up 5 bases; unmatched junction bases: 12. CDR3 protein: CASSLTLAGDGETQYF. Here the CDR3 DNA reads TGTGCCAGCAGTCTGACCTTAGCGGGAGACGGGGAGACCCAGTACTTC.

The gene calls are TRBV27 and TRBJ1-2; possible D gene TRBD1, 5 bases. V shed 3 bases and J shed 4 bases, with 12 bases lying between them. The CDR3 has 14 residues. In germline, CDR1 is MNHEY, CDR2 SMNVEV (reference sequence). CDR3 amino acids: CASSFGGAPYGYTF. The DNA for the CDR3 is TGTGCCAGCAGTTTTGGCGGGGCACCCTATGGCTACACCTTC.

This clone has just one count. V is TRBV30 and J is TRBJ2-5; possibly TRBD1 for D (6 bases). This CDR3 has 13 amino acids. V shed 1 base and J shed 1 base, with 7 bases lying between them. Germline V gene sequence: CDR1 GTSNPN, CDR2 SVGIG (reference sequence). In DNA form, the CDR3 reads TGTGCCTGGAGTGGACAGGTCCAAGAGACCCAGTACTTC. Amino acid sequence: CAWSGQVQETQYF.

About this clone itself: Different DNA sequences within this sample yield the same CDR3. The chain employs TRBV27 and TRBJ1-1, with a possible D match to TRBD1 (5 bases). This CDR3 has 12 amino acids. Trimming took 6 bases from V and 1 from J, leaving 6 bases between them. Germline CDR1 and CDR2: MNHEY and SMNVEV (reference sequence). The CDR3 loop reads CASSQGNTEAFF. DNA of the CDR3: TGTGCCAGCAGCCAGGGGAACACTGAAGCTTTCTTT.

The table lists this clone with a count of one. V usage is TRBV5-5 and J usage is TRBJ1-2; 10 bases are shared with TRBD1. V lost 7 bases, J lost 3 bases, and 9 bases stayed unmatched. The CDR3 is 15 amino acids. Germline CDR1 and CDR2: SGHKS and YYEKEE (reference sequence). The CDR3 sequence: CASFPRDRGHYGYTF. The CDR3 DNA reads TGTGCCAGCTTCCCTAGGGACAGGGGTCACTATGGCTACACCTTC.

The chain has TRBV6-5 and TRBJ1-1; possible D gene TRBD1, 6 bases. The V gene's germline CDR1 is MNHEY and CDR2 SVGAGI. The CDR3 consists of 13 residues. Deletions cut 8 bases from V and 5 bases from J, with 15 bases between. The CDR3 region is CASQTGLVTEAFF. DNA for the CDR3: TGTGCCAGCCAGACAGGCCTAGTGACTGAAGCTTTCTTT.

The chain is built from TRBV25-1 and TRBJ2-7; no reliable D call. With 4 bases removed from V and 3 bases from J, the gap between germline ends came to 4 bases. Germline CDR1 and CDR2: MGHDK and SYGVNS. The CDR3 sequence is 11 residues long. The CDR3 region is CASSGYYEQYF. The DNA of the CDR3 is TGTGCCAGCAGTGGCTACTACGAGCAGTACTTC.

This clone was counted between two and nine times. V and J are TRBV27 and TRBJ2-7; TRBD2 agrees at 9 bases. The germline CDR1 and CDR2 sequences are MNHEY and SMNVEV (reference sequence). CDR3 length: 16 residues. V shed 3 bases, J shed 2 bases, and the junction held 8 bases outside the gene matches. The CDR3 DNA reads as TGTGCCAGCAGTTTGATAGCGGGAGCGGACCCCTACGAGCAGTACTTC. This codes for CASSLIAGADPYEQYF.

CDR3 in DNA: TGTGCCAGCAGTCCCGGGGGATCGGGGCAGCCCCAGCATTTT. Amino acids: CASSPGGSGQPQHF. The chain joins TRBV28 to TRBJ1-5; D is possibly TRBD1 (5 bases). The CDR3 covers 14 residues. CDR1 MDHEN and CDR2 SYDVKM come from the germline V gene. Trimming took off 5 bases at V and 7 bases at J, with 15 bases between the two ends.

The genes are TRBV5-4 and TRBJ1-6; TRBD1 matches 7 bases. The trim removed 0 bases at V and 9 bases at J, leaving 6 bases unmatched. CDR3 length: 15 residues. CDR1 and CDR2 from the germline V gene are SGHNT and YYREEE (reference sequence). The CDR3: CASSLAEGAGSPLHF. CDR3 DNA sequence: TGTGCCAGCAGCTTGGCCGAGGGGGCTGGTTCACCCCTCCACTTT.

The V call is TRBV19, the J call TRBJ1-2; no clear D gene. CDR3 size: 17 residues. The germline gives CDR1 LNHDA, CDR2 SQIVND (reference sequence). V shed 4 bases and J shed 4 bases, with 22 bases lying between them. The CDR3, as DNA: TGTGCCAGTAGTAGAGGGAGGACCGCCTCCGGGAGCTATGGCTACACCTTC. This codes for CASSRGRTASGSYGYTF.

V gene TRBV3-1 (or the pseudogene TRBV3-2) combines with J gene TRBJ2-3; 7 positions match TRBD1. CDR3 length: 14 residues. From germline, CDR1 is LGHDT and CDR2 YNNKEL (reference sequence). V lost 6 bases, J lost 8 bases, and 11 bases stayed unmatched. CDR3 coding DNA: TGTGCCAGCAGGGCAGACAGGGTGGGGAGTACGCAGTATTTT. Translated: CASRADRVGSTQYF.

The chain joins TRBV28 to TRBJ2-7, with D tentatively TRBD2 (6 bases). Trimming shortened V by 2 bases and J by 0 bases, and 8 bases separated the two germline ends. The CDR3 runs 14 residues. Germline V CDR1 and CDR2: MDHEN, SYDVKM. CDR3 DNA sequence: TGTGCCAGCAGTTTACCCGGGGGCTCCTACGAGCAGTACTTC. This encodes CASSLPGGSYEQYF.

The chain links TRBV11-2 to TRBJ2-1; 8 bases are a match to TRBD2. Trimming cost V 0 bases and J 9 bases; bases outside gene matches: 4. CDR3 length: 14 amino acids. Germline assignment: CDR1 SGHAT and CDR2 FQNNGV. CDR3 DNA: TGTGCCAGCAGCTTAGAGGGACTAGGCGGTGAGCAGTTCTTC. Amino acid sequence: CASSLEGLGGEQFF.